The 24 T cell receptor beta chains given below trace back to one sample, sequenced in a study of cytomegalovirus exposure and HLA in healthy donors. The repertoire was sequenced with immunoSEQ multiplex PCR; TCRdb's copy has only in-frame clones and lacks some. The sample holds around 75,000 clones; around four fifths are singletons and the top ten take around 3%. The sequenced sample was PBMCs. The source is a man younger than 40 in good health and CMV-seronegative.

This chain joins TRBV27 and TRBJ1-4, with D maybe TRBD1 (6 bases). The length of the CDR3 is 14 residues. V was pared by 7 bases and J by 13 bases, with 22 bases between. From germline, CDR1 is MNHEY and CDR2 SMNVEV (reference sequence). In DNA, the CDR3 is TGTGCCAGCAAAAACGGGGGGCTCGGGGGGATACTGTTTTTT. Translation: CASKNGGLGGILFF.

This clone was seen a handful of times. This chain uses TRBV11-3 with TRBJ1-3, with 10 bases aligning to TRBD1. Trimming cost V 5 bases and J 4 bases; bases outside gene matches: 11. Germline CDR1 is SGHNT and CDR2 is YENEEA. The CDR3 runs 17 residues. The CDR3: CASSTYWDRGIGNTIYF. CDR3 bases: TGTGCCAGCAGCACCTACTGGGACAGGGGAATAGGAAACACCATATATTTT.

The CDR3 reads CASSEGLAGVETQYF. Here the CDR3 DNA reads TGTGCCAGCAGCGAGGGACTAGCGGGGGTAGAGACCCAGTACTTC. The V gene is TRBV9, the J gene TRBJ2-5, with 14 bases matching TRBD2. V lost 3 bases to trimming and J lost 4 bases; unmatched junction nucleotides: 2. The germline CDR1 and CDR2 sequences are SGDLS and YYNGEE. The CDR3 extends over 15 amino acids.

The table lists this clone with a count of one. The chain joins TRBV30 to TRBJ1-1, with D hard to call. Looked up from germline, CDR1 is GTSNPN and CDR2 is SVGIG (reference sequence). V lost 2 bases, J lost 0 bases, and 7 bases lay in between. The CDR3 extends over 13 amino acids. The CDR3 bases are TGTGCCTGGAGTCCACAGTTGAACACTGAAGCTTTCTTT. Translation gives CAWSPQLNTEAFF.

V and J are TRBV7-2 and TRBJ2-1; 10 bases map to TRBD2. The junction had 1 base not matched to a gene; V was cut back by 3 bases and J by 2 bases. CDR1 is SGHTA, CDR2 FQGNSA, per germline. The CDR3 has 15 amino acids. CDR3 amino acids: CASSFTSGTYNEQFF. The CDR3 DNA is TGTGCCAGCAGCTTCACTAGCGGGACCTACAATGAGCAGTTCTTC.

The CDR3 reads CASSEQGGTGANVLTF. DNA of the CDR3: TGTGCCAGCAGTGAACAGGGGGGAACTGGGGCCAACGTCCTGACTTTC. The chain carries TRBV6-1 and TRBJ2-6; a possible D gene is TRBD1 (7 bases). Germline CDR1 reads MNHNS; CDR2 reads SASEGT. The CDR3 has 16 amino acids. V was clipped by 2 bases and J by 2 bases, with 10 bases between them.

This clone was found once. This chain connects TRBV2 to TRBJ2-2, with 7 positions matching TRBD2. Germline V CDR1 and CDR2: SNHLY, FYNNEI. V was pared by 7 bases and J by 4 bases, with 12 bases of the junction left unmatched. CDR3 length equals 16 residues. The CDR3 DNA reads TGTGCCAGCACTCGCGTGGGAGGGCCTCGCACCGGGGAGCTGTTTTTT. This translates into CASTRVGGPRTGELFF.

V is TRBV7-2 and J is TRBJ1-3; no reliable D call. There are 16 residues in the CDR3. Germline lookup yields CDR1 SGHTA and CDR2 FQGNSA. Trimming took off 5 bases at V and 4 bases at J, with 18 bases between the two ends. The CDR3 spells CASSPSREVRGNTIYF. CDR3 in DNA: TGTGCCAGCAGCCCCTCGCGGGAAGTTCGCGGAAACACCATATATTTT.

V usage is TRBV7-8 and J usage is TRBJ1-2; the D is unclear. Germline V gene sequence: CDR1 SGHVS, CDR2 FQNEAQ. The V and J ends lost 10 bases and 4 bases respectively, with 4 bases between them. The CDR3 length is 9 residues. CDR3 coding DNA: TGTGCCATCGGCTATGGCTACACCTTC. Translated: CAIGYGYTF.

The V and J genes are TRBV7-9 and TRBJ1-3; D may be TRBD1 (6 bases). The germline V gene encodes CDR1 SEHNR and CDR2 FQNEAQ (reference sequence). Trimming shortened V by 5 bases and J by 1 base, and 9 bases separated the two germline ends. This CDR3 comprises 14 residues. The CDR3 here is CASSLQGSGNTIYF. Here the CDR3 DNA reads TGTGCCAGCAGCCTACAGGGTTCTGGAAACACCATATATTTT.

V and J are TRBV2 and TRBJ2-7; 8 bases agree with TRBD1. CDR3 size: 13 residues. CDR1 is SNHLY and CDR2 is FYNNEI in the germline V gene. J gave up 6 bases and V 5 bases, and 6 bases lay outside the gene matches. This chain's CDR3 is CASSPGQGGEQYF. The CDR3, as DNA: TGTGCCAGCAGTCCCGGACAGGGTGGCGAGCAGTACTTC.

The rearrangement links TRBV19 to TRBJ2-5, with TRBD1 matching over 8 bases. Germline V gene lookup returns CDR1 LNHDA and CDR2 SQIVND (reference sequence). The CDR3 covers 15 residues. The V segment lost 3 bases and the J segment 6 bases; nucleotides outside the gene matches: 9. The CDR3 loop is CASSMGTGGSQTQYF. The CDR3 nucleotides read TGTGCCAGTAGTATGGGCACAGGGGGTAGCCAGACCCAGTACTTC.

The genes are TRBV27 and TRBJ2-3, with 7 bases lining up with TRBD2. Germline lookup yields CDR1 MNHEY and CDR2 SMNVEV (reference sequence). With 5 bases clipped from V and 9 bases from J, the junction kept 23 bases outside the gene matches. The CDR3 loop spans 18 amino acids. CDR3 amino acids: CASSLRLLGEGTLGTQYF. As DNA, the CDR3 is TGTGCCAGCAGTCTCCGTCTTTTAGGGGAGGGCACCCTCGGCACGCAGTATTTT.

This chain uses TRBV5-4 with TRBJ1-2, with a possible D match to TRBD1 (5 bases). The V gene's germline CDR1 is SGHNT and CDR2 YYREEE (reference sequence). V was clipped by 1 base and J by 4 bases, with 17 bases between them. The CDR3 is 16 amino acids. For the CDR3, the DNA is TGTGCCAGCAGCTTGACATTGTCAGGGTCAAGCTATGGCTACACCTTC. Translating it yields CASSLTLSGSSYGYTF.

The CDR3 spells CAWSRDRGLAKNIQYF. The CDR3 DNA sequence: TGTGCCTGGAGCCGGGACAGGGGGCTGGCCAAAAACATTCAGTACTTC. The V and J genes are TRBV30 and TRBJ2-4; 12 bases map to TRBD1. The CDR3 length is 16 residues. The J segment lost 1 base and the V segment lost 3 bases, leaving 4 bases of the junction unmatched. Germline CDR1 is GTSNPN and CDR2 is SVGIG (reference sequence).

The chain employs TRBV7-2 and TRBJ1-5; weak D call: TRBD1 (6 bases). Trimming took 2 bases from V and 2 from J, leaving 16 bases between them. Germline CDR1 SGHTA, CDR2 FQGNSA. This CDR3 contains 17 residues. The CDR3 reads CASSLRSRAGGNQPQHF. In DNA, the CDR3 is TGTGCCAGCAGCTTAAGGTCTCGGGCAGGGGGCAATCAGCCCCAGCATTTT.

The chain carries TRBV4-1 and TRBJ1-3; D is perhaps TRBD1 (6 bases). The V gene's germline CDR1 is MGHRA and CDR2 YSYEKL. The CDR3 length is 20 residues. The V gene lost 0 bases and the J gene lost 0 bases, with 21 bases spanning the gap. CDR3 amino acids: CASSQDRDTVPFDSGNTIYF. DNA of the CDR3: TGCGCCAGCAGCCAAGATCGGGACACCGTACCTTTCGACTCTGGAAACACCATATATTTT.

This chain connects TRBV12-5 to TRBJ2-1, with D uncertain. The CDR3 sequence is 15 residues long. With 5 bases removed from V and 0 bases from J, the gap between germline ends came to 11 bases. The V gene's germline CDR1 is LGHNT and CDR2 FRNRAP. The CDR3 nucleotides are TGTGCTAGTGGTACTCCCCGGAGCTCCTACAATGAGCAGTTCTTC. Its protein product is CASGTPRSSYNEQFF.

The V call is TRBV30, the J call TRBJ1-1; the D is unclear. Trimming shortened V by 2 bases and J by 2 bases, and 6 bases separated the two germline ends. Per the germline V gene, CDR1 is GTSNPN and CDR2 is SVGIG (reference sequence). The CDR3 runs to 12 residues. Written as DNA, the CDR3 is TGTGCCTGGAGTACACCTAACACTGAAGCTTTCTTT. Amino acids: CAWSTPNTEAFF.

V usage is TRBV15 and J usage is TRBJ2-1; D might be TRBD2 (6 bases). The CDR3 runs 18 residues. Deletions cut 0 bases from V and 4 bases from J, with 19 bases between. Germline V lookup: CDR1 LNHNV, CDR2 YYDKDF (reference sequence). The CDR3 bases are TGTGCCACCAGCAGAGATCAGTGGCGGCTAGCGAGGTACAATGAGCAGTTCTTC. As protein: CATSRDQWRLARYNEQFF.

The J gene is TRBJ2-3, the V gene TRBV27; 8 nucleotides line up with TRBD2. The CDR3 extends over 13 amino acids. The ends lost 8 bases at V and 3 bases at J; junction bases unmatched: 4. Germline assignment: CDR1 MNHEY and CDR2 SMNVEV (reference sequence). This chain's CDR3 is CASLRGGTDTQYF. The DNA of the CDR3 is TGTGCCAGCCTTCGGGGGGGTACAGATACGCAGTATTTT.

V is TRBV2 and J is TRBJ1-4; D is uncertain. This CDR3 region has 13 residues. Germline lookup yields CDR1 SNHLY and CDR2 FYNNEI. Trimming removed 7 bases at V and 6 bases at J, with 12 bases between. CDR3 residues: CASNVRSHEKLFF. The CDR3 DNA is TGTGCCAGCAACGTTAGGAGCCATGAAAAACTGTTTTTT.

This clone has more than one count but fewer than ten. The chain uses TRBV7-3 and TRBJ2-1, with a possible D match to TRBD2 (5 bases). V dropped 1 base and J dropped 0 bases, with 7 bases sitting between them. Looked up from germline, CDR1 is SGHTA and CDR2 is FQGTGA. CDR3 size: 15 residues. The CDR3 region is CASSLMGSSYNEQFF. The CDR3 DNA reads TGTGCCAGCAGCTTAATGGGGAGCTCCTACAATGAGCAGTTCTTC.

CDR3: CSDLRQGHNEQFF. The CDR3, as DNA: TGCAGCGACCTACGACAGGGGCACAATGAGCAGTTCTTC. The gene calls are TRBV29-1 and TRBJ2-1; TRBD1 aligns across 8 bases. The V gene's germline CDR1 is SQVTM and CDR2 ANQGSEA. This CDR3 is 13 amino acids long. The V segment lost 7 bases and the J segment 5 bases; nucleotides outside the gene matches: 7.